This paragraph covers one T cell receptor (beta chain) sequence. Its target is unknown. Germline-derived CDR1 and CDR2 are KGHSH and LQKENI. V was shortened by 8 bases and J by 4 bases, with 11 bases between the two germline ends. This CDR3 has 12 residues. The data belong to a study of T-cell memory formation after mild COVID-19. TCRdb recomputed calls from the 5' RACE reads with MiXCR, one row per CDR3 protein. The repertoire holds around 200,000 distinct CDR3 sequences, around 30% seen once, with roughly 11% in the top ten. Overall study results and limits: Researchers found some responding clones in pre-infection memory, a sign that cross-reactive memory joined.

The sequenced sample consisted of PBMCs or a T cell subset sorted from them (not recorded which). This chain uses TRBV18 with TRBJ2-5; D is unclear. The TCR was taken from an adult woman who had mild COVID-19 (a few samples of this study predate the infection). Cell type and time point are not known. The chain's CDR3 is CASQLSGETQYF. CDR3 DNA: TGTGCCAGCCAGCTCAGTGGAGAGACCCAGTACTTC.